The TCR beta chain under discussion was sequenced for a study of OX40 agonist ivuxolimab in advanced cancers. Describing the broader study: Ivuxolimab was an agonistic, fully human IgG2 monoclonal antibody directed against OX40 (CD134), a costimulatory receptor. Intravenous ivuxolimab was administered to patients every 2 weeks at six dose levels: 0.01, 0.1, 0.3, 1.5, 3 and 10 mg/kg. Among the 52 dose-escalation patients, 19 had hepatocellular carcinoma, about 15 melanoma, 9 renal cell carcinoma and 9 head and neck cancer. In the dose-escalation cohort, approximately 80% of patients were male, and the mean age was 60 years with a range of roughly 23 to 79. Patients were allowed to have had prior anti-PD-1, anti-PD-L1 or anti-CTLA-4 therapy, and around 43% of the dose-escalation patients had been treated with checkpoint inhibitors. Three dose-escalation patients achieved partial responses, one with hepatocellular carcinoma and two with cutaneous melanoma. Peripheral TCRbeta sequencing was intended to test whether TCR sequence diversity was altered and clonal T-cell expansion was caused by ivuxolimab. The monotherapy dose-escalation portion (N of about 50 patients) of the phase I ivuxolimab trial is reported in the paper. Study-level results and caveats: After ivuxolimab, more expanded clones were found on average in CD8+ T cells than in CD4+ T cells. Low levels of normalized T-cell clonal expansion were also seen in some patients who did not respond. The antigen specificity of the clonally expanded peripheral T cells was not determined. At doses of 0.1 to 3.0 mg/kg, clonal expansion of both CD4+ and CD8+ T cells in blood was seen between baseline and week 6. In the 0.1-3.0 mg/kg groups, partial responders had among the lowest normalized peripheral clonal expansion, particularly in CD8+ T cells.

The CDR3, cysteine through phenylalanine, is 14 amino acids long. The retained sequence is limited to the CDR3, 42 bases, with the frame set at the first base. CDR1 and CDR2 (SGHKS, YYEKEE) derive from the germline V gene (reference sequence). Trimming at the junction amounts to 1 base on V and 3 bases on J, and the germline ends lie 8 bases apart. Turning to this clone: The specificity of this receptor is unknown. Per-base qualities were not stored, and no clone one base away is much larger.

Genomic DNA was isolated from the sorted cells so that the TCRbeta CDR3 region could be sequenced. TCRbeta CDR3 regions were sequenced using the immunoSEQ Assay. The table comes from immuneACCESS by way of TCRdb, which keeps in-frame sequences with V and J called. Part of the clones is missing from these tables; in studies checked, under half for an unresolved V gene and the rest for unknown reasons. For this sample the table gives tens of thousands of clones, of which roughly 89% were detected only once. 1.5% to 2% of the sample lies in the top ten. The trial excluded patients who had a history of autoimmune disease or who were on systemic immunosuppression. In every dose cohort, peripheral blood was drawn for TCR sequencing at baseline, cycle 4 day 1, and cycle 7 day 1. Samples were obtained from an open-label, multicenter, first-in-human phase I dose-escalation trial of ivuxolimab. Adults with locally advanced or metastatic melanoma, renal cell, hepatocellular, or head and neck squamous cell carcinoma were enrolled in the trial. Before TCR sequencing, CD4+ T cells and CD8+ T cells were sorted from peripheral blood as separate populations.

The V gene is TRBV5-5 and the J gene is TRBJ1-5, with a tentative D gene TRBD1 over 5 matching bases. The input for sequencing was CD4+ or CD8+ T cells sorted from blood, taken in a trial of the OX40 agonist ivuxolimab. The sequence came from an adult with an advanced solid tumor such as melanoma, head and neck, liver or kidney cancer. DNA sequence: TGTGCCAGCAGCTTGATGACAGCCAATCAGCCCCAGCATTTT. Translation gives CASSLMTANQPQHF.